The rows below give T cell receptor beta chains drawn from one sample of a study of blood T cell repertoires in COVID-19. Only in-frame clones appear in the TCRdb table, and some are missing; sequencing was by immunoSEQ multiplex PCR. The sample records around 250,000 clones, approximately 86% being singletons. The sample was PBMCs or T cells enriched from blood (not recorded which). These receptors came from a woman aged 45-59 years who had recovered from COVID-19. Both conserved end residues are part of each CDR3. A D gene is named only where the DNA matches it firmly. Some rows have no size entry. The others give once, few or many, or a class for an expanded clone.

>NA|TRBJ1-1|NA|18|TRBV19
TGTGCCACTAGAAGGGTAGGCATCGGGAGCATGAGAGTCACTGAAGCTTTCTTT
CATRRVGIGSMRVTEAFF
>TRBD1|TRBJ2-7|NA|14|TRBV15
TGTGCCACGAAAGAGGGGACAGGCCCCTACGAGCAGTACTTC
CATKEGTGPYEQYF
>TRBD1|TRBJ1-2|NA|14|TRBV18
TGTGCCAGCTCACCAAACGGACAGGACTATGGCTACACCTTC
CASSPNGQDYGYTF
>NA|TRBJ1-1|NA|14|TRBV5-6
TGTGCCAGCAGCTTGCCAGGGAGGGACACTGAAGCTTTCTTT
CASSLPGRDTEAFF
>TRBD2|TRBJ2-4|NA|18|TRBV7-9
TGTGCCAGCAGCTTAGATGTGGGACTAGCGTTGGCCAAAAACATTCAGTACTTC
CASSLDVGLALAKNIQYF
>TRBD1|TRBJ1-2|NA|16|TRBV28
TGTGCCAGCTCCTCGCGACAGGGGGCCGACGGCTATGGCTACACCTTC
CASSSRQGADGYGYTF
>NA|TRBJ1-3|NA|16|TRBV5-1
TGCGCCAGCAGCTTAAATTTACCTAACTCTGGAAACACCATATATTTT
CASSLNLPNSGNTIYF
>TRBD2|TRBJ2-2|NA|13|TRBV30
TGTGCCTGGGGGAGGGCCGGTAGCGGGGAGCTGTTTTTT
CAWGRAGSGELFF
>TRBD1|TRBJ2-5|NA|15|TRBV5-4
TGTGCCAGCAATCTTCAGACAGGGGCCAAAGAGACCCAGTACTTC
CASNLQTGAKETQYF
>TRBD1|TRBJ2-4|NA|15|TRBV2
TGTGCCAGCAGTGAGGGGGGACAGGTCAAAAACATTCAGTACTTC
CASSEGGQVKNIQYF
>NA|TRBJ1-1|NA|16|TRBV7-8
TGTGCCAGCAGCTTAAGGAGGGGCCCTATGAACACTGAAGCTTTCTTT
CASSLRRGPMNTEAFF
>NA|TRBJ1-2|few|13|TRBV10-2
TGCGCCAGCACAGGGCCCCCTAACTATGGCTACACCTTC
CASTGPPNYGYTF
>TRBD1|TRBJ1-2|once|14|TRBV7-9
TGTGCCAGCAGCTTAGGGACAGGGGGCAGAGGCTACACCTTC
CASSLGTGGRGYTF
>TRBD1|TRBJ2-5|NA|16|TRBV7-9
TGTGCCAGCAGCTACCACCGGGACAGGGGAAGAGAGACCCAGTACTTC
CASSYHRDRGRETQYF
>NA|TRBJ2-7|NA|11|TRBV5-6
TGTGCCAGCAGCTCGACCAGGGAGCAGTACTTC
CASSSTREQYF
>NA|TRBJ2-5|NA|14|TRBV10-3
TGTGCCATCAGCAAAGACTCAAATCAAGAGACCCAGTACTTC
CAISKDSNQETQYF
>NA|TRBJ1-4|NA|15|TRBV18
TGTGCCAGCTCACCGCGGGGAGTCGGTGATGAAAAACTGTTTTTT
CASSPRGVGDEKLFF
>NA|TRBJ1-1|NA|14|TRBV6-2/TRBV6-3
TGTGCCAGCAGCCCGAACGACAGGCTCACTGAAGCTTTCTTT
CASSPNDRLTEAFF
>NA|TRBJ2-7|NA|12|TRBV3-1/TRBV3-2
TGTGCCAGCAGCTCCTCGTCCTACGAGCAGTACTTC
CASSSSSYEQYF
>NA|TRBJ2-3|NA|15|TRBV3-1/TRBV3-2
TGTGCCAGCAGCCAACGGGCCAGGGCGAGAGATACGCAGTATTTT
CASSQRARARDTQYF
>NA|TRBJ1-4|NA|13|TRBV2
TGTGCCAGCGACCGGGACATCGGAGAAAAACTGTTTTTT
CASDRDIGEKLFF
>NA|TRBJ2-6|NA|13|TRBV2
TGTGCCAGCAGTCTCGAGGGCGACAACGTCCTGACTTTC
CASSLEGDNVLTF
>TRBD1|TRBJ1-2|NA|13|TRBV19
TGTGCCAGTAGTATTTCGAGACAGGGGGCTGACACCTTC
CASSISRQGADTF
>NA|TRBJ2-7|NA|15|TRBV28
TGTGCCAGCAGTTCGCCCGGGACTGGCTCTGGGGAGCAGTACTTC
CASSSPGTGSGEQYF
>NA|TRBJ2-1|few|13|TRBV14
TGTGCCAGCAGCCAAGATTACGGGGATCGCGCGTTCTTC
CASSQDYGDRAFF
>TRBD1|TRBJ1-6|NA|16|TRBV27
TGTGCCAGCAGTTCCCGGGACAGGGGTGTCACTTCACCCCTCCACTTT
CASSSRDRGVTSPLHF
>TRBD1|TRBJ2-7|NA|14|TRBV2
TGTGCCAGCAGTGAGGCAGGGACAGGGTACGAGCAGTACTTC
CASSEAGTGYEQYF
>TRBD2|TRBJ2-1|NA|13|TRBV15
TGTGCCACCAGCAGAGTGGTCGGGGGGGAGCAGTTCTTC
CATSRVVGGEQFF
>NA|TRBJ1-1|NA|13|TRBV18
TGTGCCAGCTCACCTTTGGGAAGGGGCGAAGCTTTCTTT
CASSPLGRGEAFF
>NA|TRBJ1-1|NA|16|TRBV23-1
TGCGCCAGCAGTCAAAATCCCGGCAGGGGTAACACTGAAGCTTTCTTT
CASSQNPGRGNTEAFF
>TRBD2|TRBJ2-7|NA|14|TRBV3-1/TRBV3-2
TGTGCCAGCAGCCGCGGTCTAGCGGGAGTCGAGCAGTACTTC
CASSRGLAGVEQYF
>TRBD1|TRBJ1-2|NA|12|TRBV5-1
TGCGCCAGCAGCTTTGGACAGGATGGCTACACCTTC
CASSFGQDGYTF
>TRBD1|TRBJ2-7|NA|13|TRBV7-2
TGTGCCAGCAGCCGGGACAGGACCTACGAGCAGTACTTC
CASSRDRTYEQYF
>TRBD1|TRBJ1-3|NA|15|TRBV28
TGTGCCAGCATTACGACAGGGTCCCCTGGAAACACCATATATTTT
CASITTGSPGNTIYF
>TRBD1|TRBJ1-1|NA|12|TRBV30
TGTGCCTGGGACAGGGAGAACACTGAAGCTTTCTTT
CAWDRENTEAFF
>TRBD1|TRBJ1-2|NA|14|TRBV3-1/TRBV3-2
TGTGCCAGCAGCCGGGAGACAGGGGACTATGGCTACACCTTC
CASSRETGDYGYTF
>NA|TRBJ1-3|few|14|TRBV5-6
TGTGCCAGCAGCTTCTCAGGGTCTGGAAACACCATATATTTT
CASSFSGSGNTIYF
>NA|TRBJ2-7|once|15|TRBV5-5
TGTGCCAGCAGCTTGGGGGCAGACACACCCTACGAGCAGTACTTC
CASSLGADTPYEQYF
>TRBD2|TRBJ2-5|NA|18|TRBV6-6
TGTGCCAGCAGTCCCCCCCTCCGGACTAGCGGGAGAGTGGAGACCCAGTACTTC
CASSPPLRTSGRVETQYF
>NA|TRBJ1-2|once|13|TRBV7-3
TGTGGCCCGGACGGGAACAAGAACTATGGCTACACCTTC
CGPDGNKNYGYTF
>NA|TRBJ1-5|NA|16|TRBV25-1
TGTGCCAGCAGTGGGGTTCGGGGGGGTAGCAATCAGCCCCAGCATTTT
CASSGVRGGSNQPQHF
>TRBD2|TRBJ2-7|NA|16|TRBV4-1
TGCGCCAGCAGCCAAGCGCCCTTGTTTCTAGCGGGGGAGCAGTACTTC
CASSQAPLFLAGEQYF
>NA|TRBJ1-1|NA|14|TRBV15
TGTGCCACCAGCAGACAGGGGTTGAACACTGAAGCTTTCTTT
CATSRQGLNTEAFF
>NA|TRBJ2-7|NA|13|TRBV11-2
TGTGCCAGCAGCTCTAGCGACTCCTACGAGCAGTACTTC
CASSSSDSYEQYF
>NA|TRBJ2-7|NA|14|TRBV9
TGTGCCAGCAGCCCTCGGACTGGCAACTACGAGCAGTACTTC
CASSPRTGNYEQYF
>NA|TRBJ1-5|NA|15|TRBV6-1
TGTGCCAGCAGTCTAATGGGGCAGGGGAATCAGCCCCAGCATTTT
CASSLMGQGNQPQHF
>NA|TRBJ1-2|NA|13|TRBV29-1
TGCAGCGTTGAAGGAAGCTTACGCTATGGCTACACCTTC
CSVEGSLRYGYTF
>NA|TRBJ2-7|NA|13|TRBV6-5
TGTGCCAGCTCCGGGACAAGCTCCTACGAGCAGTACTTC
CASSGTSSYEQYF
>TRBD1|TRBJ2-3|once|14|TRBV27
TGTGCCAGCAAGCCTGACAGGGACACAGATACGCAGTATTTT
CASKPDRDTDTQYF
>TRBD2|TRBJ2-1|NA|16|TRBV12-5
TGTGCTAGTGGTTTGGGAGCGGGAGGAACTTACAATGAGCAGTTCTTC
CASGLGAGGTYNEQFF